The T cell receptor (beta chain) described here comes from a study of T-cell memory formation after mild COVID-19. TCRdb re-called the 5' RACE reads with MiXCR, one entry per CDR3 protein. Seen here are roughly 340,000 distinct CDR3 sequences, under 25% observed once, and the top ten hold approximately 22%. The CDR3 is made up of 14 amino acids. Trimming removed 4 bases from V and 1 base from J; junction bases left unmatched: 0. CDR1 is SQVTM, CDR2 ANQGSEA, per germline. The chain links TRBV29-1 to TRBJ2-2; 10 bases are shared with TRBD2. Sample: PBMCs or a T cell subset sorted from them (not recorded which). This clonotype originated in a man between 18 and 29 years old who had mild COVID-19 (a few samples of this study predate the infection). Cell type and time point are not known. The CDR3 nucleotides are TGCAGCGTTGTAGCGGGGGGGAACACCGGGGAGCTGTTTTTT. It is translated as CSVVAGGNTGELFF.